The 2 T cell receptor beta chains listed next were all sequenced from one sample in a study of cytomegalovirus exposure and HLA in healthy donors (dated by TCRdb to about 2017). Libraries were constructed by the immunoSEQ multiplex PCR assay. For the multiplex PCR, a mixture combining 60 forward primers for TCR Vbeta segments and 13 reverse primers for TCR Jbeta segments was used. TCRdb retrieved this table from immuneACCESS and kept in-frame rearrangements only. Not all clones are present; in checked studies, unresolved V genes account for under half, and no reason is known for the remainder. The sample data list about 140,000 clones, and 75% of these were observed just once. The top ten clones comprise approximately 10% of the sample. Sequencing was done on a sample of PBMCs. Receptors originate from a young man in good health and CMV-seropositive.

Comment on this clone: The junction departs from germline at one end; a sequencing error may be responsible. The J gene is TRBJ2-7, the V gene TRBV27, with D possibly matching TRBD2 (7 bases). CDR3 length: 13 amino acids. CDR1 is MNHEY and CDR2 is SMNVEV in the germline V gene (reference sequence). The CDR3: CASSFQGGGLRHF. CDR3 DNA sequence: TGTGCCAGCAGTTTCCAGGGAGGGGGACTAAGACACTTC.

A few counts support this clone. The J gene is TRBJ2-3, the V gene TRBV30; D perhaps matches TRBD2 (7 bases). The CDR3 covers 15 residues. Trimming pared 0 bases from V and 4 bases from J, leaving 14 bases between. Germline V gene lookup returns CDR1 GTSNPN and CDR2 SVGIG (reference sequence). The DNA of the CDR3 is TGTGCCTGGAGTGTACGAGGGGGAGGGGCAGATACGCAGTATTTT. Encoded protein: CAWSVRGGGADTQYF.